Shown below are 19 T cell receptor beta chains from a single sample sequenced in a study of shared clonotypes between healthy human individuals (dated by TCRdb to the early 2020s). Libraries came from the immunoSEQ multiplex PCR assay. TCRdb's version of the immuneACCESS table is confined to in-frame rearrangements and falls short of the full clone set. An unresolved V gene accounts for under half of the shortfall where checked; the remainder is of unknown origin. This sample holds some 2.1 million clones; roughly 95% were observed only once. The ten largest make up more than 1.5% of the sample. For the CD8 naive samples, CD45RO-negative cells were positively selected for CCR7, yielding a CD45RA+CCR7+ population from which TemRA cells were excluded. Sequenced sample: naive CD8+ T cells from PBMCs. This specimen's cell subset or site label, interpreted: CD45RA+CCR7+. The receptor set was obtained from a man aged 18 to 29 in good health. Some clones in this sample may be carry-over from other donors' samples.

In DNA, the CDR3 is TGTGCCAGCAGTGAAGCCGACTGGCCGGGTCGTGAAAAACTGTTTTTT. Translation gives CASSEADWPGREKLFF. The chain carries TRBV2 and TRBJ1-4; D gene unclear. CDR1 SNHLY and CDR2 FYNNEI come from the germline V gene. CDR3 length: 16 amino acids. V was pared by 0 bases and J by 7 bases, with 15 bases between.

A word on this clone: Germline is not matched at one junction end, which may reflect a read error. The chain recombines TRBV6-1 with TRBJ2-7; no clear D gene. CDR3 length: 11 residues. Germline V CDR1 and CDR2: MNHNS, SASEGT. CDR3 bases: TGTGTCAGCAGTGACTTCTACGAGCAGTACTTC. Translation: CVSSDFYEQYF.

Notes on this clone: Within the sample, other DNA sequences also encode this same CDR3. V and J are TRBV5-4 and TRBJ2-3; tentative D call: TRBD1 (5 bases). From germline, CDR1 is SGHNT and CDR2 YYREEE (reference sequence). Trimming took 0 bases from V and 0 from J, leaving 8 bases between them. This CDR3 has 15 residues. CDR3: CASSLGQTSTDTQYF. DNA of the CDR3: TGTGCCAGCAGCTTGGGACAGACTAGCACAGATACGCAGTATTTT.

The J gene is TRBJ2-7, the V gene TRBV13; TRBD1 is a possible D gene (6 bases). Trimming took off 5 bases at V and 6 bases at J, with 20 bases between the two ends. The CDR3 loop spans 15 amino acids. From germline, CDR1 is PRHDT and CDR2 FYEKMQ (reference sequence). CDR3 DNA: TGTGCCAGCAGCCCTGTACAGGGTGGCTCGGTCGAGCAGTACTTC. Its translation is CASSPVQGGSVEQYF.

Here the CDR3 reads CASSLSRGTSTDTQYF. In DNA form, the CDR3 reads TGTGCCAGCAGTTTATCTCGGGGTACTAGCACAGATACGCAGTATTTT. This chain links TRBV27 with TRBJ2-3, with D perhaps TRBD2 (5 bases). Trimming left V 0 bases short and J 0 bases short, with 10 bases between. CDR3 length: 16 amino acids. Germline lookup yields CDR1 MNHEY and CDR2 SMNVEV (reference sequence).

CDR3 sequence reads: CASSSNGGTGALYEQYF. The CDR3, as DNA: TGTGCCAGCAGCTCCAATGGGGGGACAGGGGCTCTCTACGAGCAGTACTTC. The chain carries TRBV7-9 and TRBJ2-7; 10 nucleotides agree with TRBD1. Germline CDR1 and CDR2: SEHNR and FQNEAQ (reference sequence). CDR3 size: 17 residues. The ends lost 4 bases at V and 3 bases at J; junction bases unmatched: 12.

This rearrangement joins TRBV29-1 to TRBJ1-2; D not resolved. The CDR3 spans 17 residues. The germline gives CDR1 SQVTM, CDR2 ANQGSEA. Between the trimmed V and J ends, which lost 4 bases and 2 bases, there was a span of 23 bases. CDR3 sequence reads: CSVVIRGRVPRNYGYTF. The DNA of the CDR3 is TGCAGCGTTGTAATTCGTGGCCGCGTTCCTAGAAACTATGGCTACACCTTC.

This clone was picked up one time. The chain links TRBV14 to TRBJ2-5; no clear D. Germline values: CDR1 SGHDN, CDR2 FVKESK. This CDR3 comprises 13 residues. Trimming shortened V by 1 base and J by 5 bases, and 8 bases separated the two germline ends. CDR3 in amino acids: CASSQAQAETQYF. Written as DNA, the CDR3 is TGTGCCAGCAGCCAAGCCCAGGCGGAGACCCAGTACTTC.

The chain joins TRBV4-1 to TRBJ2-1, with a weak D call TRBD2 (6 bases). V gave up 1 base and J gave up 0 bases, with 13 bases separating them. CDR1 MGHRA and CDR2 YSYEKL come from the germline V gene. The CDR3 runs to 17 residues. Written as DNA, the CDR3 is TGCGCCAGCAGCCAAGCCCCTGGGGGGAGCTCCTACAATGAGCAGTTCTTC. This sequence encodes CASSQAPGGSSYNEQFF.

Points on this clone: Other DNA sequences in the same sample also yield this CDR3. For the CDR3, the DNA is TGTGCCAGCAGCTTAGCGGGAGGGGACACCGGGGAGCTGTTTTTT. Translating gives CASSLAGGDTGELFF. This sequence joins TRBV7-9 and TRBJ2-2, with 7 bases fitting TRBD2. The germline V gene has CDR1 SEHNR and CDR2 FQNEAQ (reference sequence). The CDR3 covers 15 residues. Germline trimming cut 0 bases from V and 3 bases from J; bases unmatched to any gene: 1.

V usage is TRBV2 and J usage is TRBJ1-3, with 8 bases fitting TRBD1. Germline assignment: CDR1 SNHLY and CDR2 FYNNEI. This CDR3 spans 15 amino acids. J gave up 3 bases and V 3 bases, and 4 bases lay outside the gene matches. Here the CDR3 reads CASSEQGALGNTIYF. The DNA of the CDR3 is TGTGCCAGCAGTGAGCAGGGGGCGCTTGGAAACACCATATATTTT.

V usage is TRBV7-9 and J usage is TRBJ2-1, with TRBD2 identical over 14 bases. The CDR3 has 16 amino acids. The ends lost 1 base at V and 10 bases at J; junction bases unmatched: 6. Germline lookup yields CDR1 SEHNR and CDR2 FQNEAQ (reference sequence). In nucleotides, the CDR3 is TGTGCCAGCAGCTTAGTGGGGACTAGCGGGAGTATAGAGCAGTTCTTC. Translated: CASSLVGTSGSIEQFF.

This clone was seen a handful of times. The V gene is TRBV28, the J gene TRBJ1-1, with D tentatively TRBD1 (5 bases). Germline V CDR1 and CDR2: MDHEN, SYDVKM. V lost 6 bases and J lost 11, with 16 bases in between. CDR3 size: 12 residues. CDR3 amino acids: CASRGRGIEAFF. The CDR3 nucleotides are TGTGCCAGCAGGGGACGGGGGATTGAGGCTTTCTTT.

This sequence joins TRBV9 and TRBJ2-7, with a possible D match to TRBD2 (5 bases). V was trimmed by 4 bases and J by 3 bases, leaving 14 bases between them. The V gene's germline CDR1 is SGDLS and CDR2 YYNGEE. The CDR3 length is 14 residues. CDR3 DNA sequence: TGTGCCAGCAGCCCCGGTGCTGGGAGCTACGAGCAGTACTTC. Its translation is CASSPGAGSYEQYF.

The table lists this clone with a count of one. The J gene is TRBJ1-2, the V gene TRBV5-5; 9 bases are shared with TRBD1. The CDR3 is 14 amino acids. V lost 3 bases and J lost 3; bases outside the gene matches: 3. Germline-derived CDR1 and CDR2 are SGHKS and YYEKEE (reference sequence). The CDR3 sequence is CASSSTGGYYGYTF. CDR3 DNA sequence: TGTGCCAGCAGCTCGACAGGGGGTTACTATGGCTACACCTTC. The whole variable domain, remainder taken from reference TRBV5-5 and TRBJ1-2, is DAGVTQSPTHLIKTRGQQVTLRCSPISGHKSVSWYQQVLGQGPQFIFQYYEKEERGRGNFPDRFSARQFPNYSSELNVNALLLGDSALYLCASSSTGGYYGYTFGSGTRLTVV.

The chain is built from TRBV29-1 and TRBJ2-1; the D is unclear. Germline loops: CDR1 SQVTM, CDR2 ANQGSEA. The CDR3 is made up of 13 amino acids. V lost 6 bases and J lost 7, with 16 bases in between. The CDR3 is CSVRAPLRNEQFF. The DNA of the CDR3 is TGCAGCGTCCGGGCTCCCCTGAGGAATGAGCAGTTCTTC.

This clone was seen once. The chain recombines TRBV7-9 with TRBJ2-7; TRBD1 or TRBD2 may be the D gene (5 bases each). Looked up from germline, CDR1 is SEHNR and CDR2 is FQNEAQ (reference sequence). The CDR3 length is 14 residues. V dropped 5 bases and J dropped 2 bases, with 13 bases sitting between them. CDR3 loop: CASSPWDDAYEQYF. The DNA of the CDR3 is TGTGCCAGCAGCCCCTGGGACGACGCCTACGAGCAGTACTTC.

This clone appeared a single time. The chain employs TRBV10-2 and TRBJ1-5; possible D gene TRBD1, 5 bases. Germline CDR1 WSHSY, CDR2 SAAADI. This CDR3 contains 13 residues. Trimming stripped 7 bases from V and 7 bases from J, with 14 bases between. The CDR3 here is CASTQGIRQPQHF. CDR3 DNA sequence: TGCGCCAGCACTCAGGGTATCCGCCAGCCCCAGCATTTT.

V usage is TRBV27 and J usage is TRBJ2-1; tentatively, D is TRBD1 or TRBD2 (6 bases each). There are 14 residues in the CDR3. Germline V gene sequence: CDR1 MNHEY, CDR2 SMNVEV (reference sequence). With 9 bases removed from V and 4 bases from J, the gap between germline ends came to 16 bases. The CDR3 coding sequence is TGTGCCAGTCGGGGGCTGGGTGGGTACAATGAGCAGTTCTTC. It translates to CASRGLGGYNEQFF.